The sequence of this T cell receptor beta chain was determined in a study of blood T cell repertoires in COVID-19. Cohorts were assigned according to the clinical history that participants reported. The CDR3 spans 16 residues. Germline V gene lookup returns CDR1 MNHNS and CDR2 SASEGT. V was shortened by 3 bases and J by 2 bases, with 14 bases between the two germline ends. Per the authors' pipeline: How many nucleated cells were present was estimated from reference gene primer amplification. Assay: immunoSEQ multiplex PCR; the TCRdb copy retains only in-frame clones and omits some. V, J and clone size reflect that table, while D and trimming were determined from the DNA. The sample consists of more than 200,000 clones, just under 90% of them appearing once.

The receptor's source is a woman aged 30 to 39 with acute COVID-19. Sequencing input: PBMCs or T cells enriched from blood (not recorded which). The rearrangement links TRBV6-1 to TRBJ1-5, with D perhaps TRBD1 (6 bases). The CDR3 nucleotides are TGTGCCAGCAGTGATCTACAGGGATTGGGCAATCAGCCCCAGCATTTT. Translation gives CASSDLQGLGNQPQHF.